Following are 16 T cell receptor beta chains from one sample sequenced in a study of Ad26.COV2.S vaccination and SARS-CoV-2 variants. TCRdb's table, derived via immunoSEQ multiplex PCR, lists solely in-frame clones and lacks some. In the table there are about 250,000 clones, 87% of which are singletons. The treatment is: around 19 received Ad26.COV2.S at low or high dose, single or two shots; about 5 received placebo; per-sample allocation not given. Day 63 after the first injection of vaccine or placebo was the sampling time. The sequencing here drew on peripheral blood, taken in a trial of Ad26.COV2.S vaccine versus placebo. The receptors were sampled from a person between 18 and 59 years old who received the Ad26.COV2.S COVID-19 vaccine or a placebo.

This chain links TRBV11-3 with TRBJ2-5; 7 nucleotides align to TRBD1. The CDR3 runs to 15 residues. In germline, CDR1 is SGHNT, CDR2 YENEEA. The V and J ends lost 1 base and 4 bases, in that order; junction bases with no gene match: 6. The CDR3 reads CASSLGRTGLETQYF. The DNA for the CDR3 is TGTGCCAGCAGCTTAGGTAGGACAGGACTAGAGACCCAGTACTTC.

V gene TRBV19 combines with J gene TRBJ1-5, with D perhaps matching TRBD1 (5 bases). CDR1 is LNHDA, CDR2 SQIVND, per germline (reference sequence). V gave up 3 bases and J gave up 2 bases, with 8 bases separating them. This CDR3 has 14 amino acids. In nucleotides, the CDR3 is TGTGCCAGTAGTATGGTCAGGGGCAATCAGCCCCAGCATTTT. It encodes CASSMVRGNQPQHF. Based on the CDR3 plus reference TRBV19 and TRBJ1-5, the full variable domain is DGGITQSPKYLFRKEGQNVTLSCEQNLNHDAMYWYRQDPGQGLRLIYYSQIVNDFQKGDIAEGYSVSREKKESFPLTVTSAQKNPTAFYLCASSMVRGNQPQHFGDGTRLSIL.

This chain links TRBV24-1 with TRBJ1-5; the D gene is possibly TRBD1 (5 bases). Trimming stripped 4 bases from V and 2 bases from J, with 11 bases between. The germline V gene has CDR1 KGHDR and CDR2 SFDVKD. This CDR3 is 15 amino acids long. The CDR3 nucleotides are TGTGCCACCAGTGACGCCTCGACAGGCAATCAGCCCCAGCATTTT. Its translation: CATSDASTGNQPQHF.

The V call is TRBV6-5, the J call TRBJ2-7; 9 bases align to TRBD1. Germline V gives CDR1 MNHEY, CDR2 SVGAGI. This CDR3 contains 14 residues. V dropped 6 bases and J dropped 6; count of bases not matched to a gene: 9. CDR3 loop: CASRKQGANREQYF. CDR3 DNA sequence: TGTGCCAGCAGAAAACAGGGGGCCAATCGCGAGCAGTACTTC.

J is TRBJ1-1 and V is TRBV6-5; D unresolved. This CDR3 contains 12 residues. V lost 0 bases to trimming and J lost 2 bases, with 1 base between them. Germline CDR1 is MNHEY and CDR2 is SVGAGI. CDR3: CASSYSNTEAFF. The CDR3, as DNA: TGTGCCAGCAGTTACTCAAACACTGAAGCTTTCTTT.

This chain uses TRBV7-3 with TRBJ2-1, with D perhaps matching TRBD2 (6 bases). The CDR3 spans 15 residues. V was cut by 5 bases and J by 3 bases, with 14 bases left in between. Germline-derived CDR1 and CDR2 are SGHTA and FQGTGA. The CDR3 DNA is TGTGCCAGCAGCACCCTTGCGGGGAACTACAATGAGCAGTTCTTC. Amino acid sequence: CASSTLAGNYNEQFF.

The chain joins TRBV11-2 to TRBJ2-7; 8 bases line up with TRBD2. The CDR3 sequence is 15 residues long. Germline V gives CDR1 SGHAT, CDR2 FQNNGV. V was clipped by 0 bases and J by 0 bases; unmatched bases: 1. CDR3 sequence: CASSLERGGSYEQYF. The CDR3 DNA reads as TGTGCCAGCAGCTTAGAACGGGGGGGCTCCTACGAGCAGTACTTC. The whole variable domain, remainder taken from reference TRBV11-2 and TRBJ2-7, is EAGVAQSPRYKIIEKRQSVAFWCNPISGHATLYWYQQILGQGPKLLIQFQNNGVVDDSQLPKDRFSAERLKGVDSTLKIQPAKLEDSAVYLCASSLERGGSYEQYFGPGTRLTVT.

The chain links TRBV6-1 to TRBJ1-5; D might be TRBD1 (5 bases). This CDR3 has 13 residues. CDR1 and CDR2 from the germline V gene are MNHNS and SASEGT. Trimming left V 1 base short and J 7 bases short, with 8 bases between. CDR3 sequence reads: CASSEDRDQPQHF. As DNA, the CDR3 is TGTGCCAGCAGTGAAGATCGGGACCAGCCCCAGCATTTT.

The CDR3 sequence is CASSEYGYEQYV. The DNA for the CDR3 is TGTGCCAGCAGTGAATACGGGTACGAGCAGTACGTC. The chain combines TRBV6-1 with TRBJ2-7, with D hard to call. The CDR3 is 12 amino acids. Germline V CDR1 and CDR2: MNHNS, SASEGT. V lost 2 bases and J 4 bases, leaving 6 bases between the germline ends.

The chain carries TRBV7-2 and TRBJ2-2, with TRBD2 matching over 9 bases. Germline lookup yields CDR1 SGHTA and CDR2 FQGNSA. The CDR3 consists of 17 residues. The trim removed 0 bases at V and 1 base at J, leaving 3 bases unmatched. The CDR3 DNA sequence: TGTGCCAGCAGCTTAGCACCTAGCGGGGTGAACACCGGGGAGCTGTTTTTT. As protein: CASSLAPSGVNTGELFF.

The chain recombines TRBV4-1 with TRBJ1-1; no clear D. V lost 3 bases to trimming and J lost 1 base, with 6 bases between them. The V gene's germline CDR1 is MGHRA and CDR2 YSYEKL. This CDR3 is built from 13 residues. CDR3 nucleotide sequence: TGCGCCAGCAGCCACCCAAGGAACACTGAAGCTTTCTTT. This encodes CASSHPRNTEAFF.

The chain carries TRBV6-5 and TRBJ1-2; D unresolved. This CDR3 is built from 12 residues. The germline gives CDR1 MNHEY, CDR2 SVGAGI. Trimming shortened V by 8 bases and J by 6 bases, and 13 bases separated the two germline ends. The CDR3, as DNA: TGTGCCAGCTTCCTCCACCCGAATGGCTACACCTTC. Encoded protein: CASFLHPNGYTF.

The CDR3 protein is CASSLGTFSNQPQHF. The CDR3 nucleotides are TGTGCCAGCAGCTTGGGGACGTTTAGCAATCAGCCCCAGCATTTT. This chain links TRBV5-6 with TRBJ1-5, with D unclear. The V gene lost 0 bases and the J gene lost 0 bases, with 7 bases spanning the gap. CDR1 and CDR2 (germline): SGHDT, YYEEEE. The CDR3 runs 15 residues. Full variable domain (rest looked up from reference TRBV5-6 and TRBJ1-5): DAGVTQSPTHLIKTRGQQVTLRCSPKSGHDTVSWYQQALGQGPQFIFQYYEEEERQRGNFPDRFSGHQFPNYSSELNVNALLLGDSALYLCASSLGTFSNQPQHFGDGTRLSIL.

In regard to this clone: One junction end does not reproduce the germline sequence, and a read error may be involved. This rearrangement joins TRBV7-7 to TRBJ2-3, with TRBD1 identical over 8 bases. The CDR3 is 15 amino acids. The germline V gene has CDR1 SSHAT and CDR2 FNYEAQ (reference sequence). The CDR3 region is CASSLGQGYTDTQYF. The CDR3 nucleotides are TGTGCTAGCAGCTTAGGACAGGGTTACACAGATACGCAGTATTTT.

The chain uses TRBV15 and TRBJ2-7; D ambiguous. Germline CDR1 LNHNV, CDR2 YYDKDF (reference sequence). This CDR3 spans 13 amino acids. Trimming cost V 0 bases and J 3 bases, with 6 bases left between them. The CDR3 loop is CATSRDKGYEQYF. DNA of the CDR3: TGTGCCACCAGCAGAGATAAAGGCTACGAGCAGTACTTC. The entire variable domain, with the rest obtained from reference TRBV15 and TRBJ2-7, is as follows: DAMVIQNPRYQVTQFGKPVTLSCSQTLNHNVMYWYQQKSSQAPKLLFHYYDKDFNNEADTPDNFQSRRPNTSFCFLDIRSPGLGDTAMYLCATSRDKGYEQYFGPGTRLTVT.

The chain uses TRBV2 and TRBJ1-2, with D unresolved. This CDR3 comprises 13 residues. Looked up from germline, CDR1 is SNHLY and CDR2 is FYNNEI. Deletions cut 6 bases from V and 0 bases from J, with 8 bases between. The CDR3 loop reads CASRGRPNYGYTF. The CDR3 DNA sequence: TGTGCCAGCAGGGGCAGACCTAACTATGGCTACACCTTC.